This T cell receptor (beta chain) comes out of a study of human CD4 T cells and Enterobacteriaceae. Study results and limitations: Only same-donor CFSE-low culture sequences were used to infer reactivity.

Ex vivo total memory CD4+ cells were sequenced at deep level. Assay: immunoSEQ multiplex PCR; the TCRdb copy retains only in-frame clones and omits some. In the table there are about 27,000 clones, 80% to 90% of which are singletons. As concerns this clone: Its cognate antigen is unknown.

Trimming removed 4 bases from V and 3 bases from J; junction bases left unmatched: 10. This CDR3 is built from 16 residues. CDR1 is LNHDA and CDR2 is SQIVND in the germline V gene (reference sequence). All CD4+ cells other than CD45RA+CCR7+CD95- naive cells were sorted as memory, over 98% pure. Healthy donor blood came from Swiss blood donation centers. CD8+, CD14+, CD16+, CD56+, CD19+ and CD25-bright cells were excluded before sorting. The V call is TRBV19, the J call TRBJ2-5; 8 bases are shared with TRBD1. Material: memory CD4+ T cells from blood. The TCR sequence derives from a human donor in good health. CDR3 amino acids: CASSRQEDRAKETQYF. CDR3 nucleotides: TGTGCCAGTAGTAGGCAGGAGGACAGGGCGAAAGAGACCCAGTACTTC.